These 7 T cell receptor beta chains share one sample of origin, sequenced in a study of T cells after yellow fever vaccination. TCRdb re-analysed the 5' RACE reads in MiXCR, keeping a single row per CDR3 protein. The top ten hold about a quarter of the sample, which has about 310,000 distinct CDR3 sequences, about 3.5% seen once. Sample: PBMCs, taken on the day of the yellow fever booster vaccination. Source of these receptors: a man aged 18-30 years who received the YFV17D yellow fever vaccine.

This chain connects TRBV23-1 to TRBJ1-4; D is uncertain. Being an ORF, TRBV23-1 has a function that is uncertain. With 3 bases removed from V and 7 bases from J, the gap between germline ends came to 0 bases. The CDR3 sequence is 10 residues long. CDR3 residues: CASSHEKLFF. In nucleotides, the CDR3 is TGCGCCAGCAGTCATGAAAAACTGTTTTTT.

This clonotype was counted ten times or more. The chain uses TRBV25-1 and TRBJ2-2; 8 positions agree with TRBD2. This CDR3 is built from 16 residues. CDR1 MGHDK and CDR2 SYGVNS come from the germline V gene. The V gene end was trimmed by 2 bases and the J gene end by 7 bases; junction bases not matched to a gene: 9. CDR3 in DNA: TGTGCCAGCAGTGAACAAGGACTAGCCAATGACGGGGAGCTGTTTTTT. This gives the protein CASSEQGLANDGELFF.

This clonotype was recorded at least ten times. The genes are TRBV20-1 and TRBJ2-7, with D possibly TRBD2 on 5 matching bases. Germline V lookup: CDR1 DFQATT, CDR2 SNEGSKA (reference sequence). V gave up 3 bases and J gave up 5 bases, with 11 bases separating them. There are 12 residues in the CDR3. CDR3: CSASDEGHEQYF. The CDR3 nucleotides read TGCAGTGCTAGTGATGAGGGTCACGAGCAGTACTTC.

The chain couples TRBV6-5 to TRBJ1-1, with 7 bases lining up with TRBD1. This CDR3 region has 16 residues. After removal of 2 bases from V and 4 bases from J, the junction contained 10 bases not matched to a gene. CDR1 is MNHEY, CDR2 SVGAGI, per germline. In nucleotides, the CDR3 is TGTGCCAGCAGTTACATACCGGGACAGAGAACCACTGAAGCTTTCTTT. Translated, it gives CASSYIPGQRTTEAFF.

This clonotype was counted a few times. The rearrangement uses TRBV24-1 and TRBJ2-1, with TRBD2 matching 15 bases. CDR3 size: 16 residues. Germline values: CDR1 KGHDR, CDR2 SFDVKD. Trimming removed 5 bases from V and 6 bases from J; junction bases left unmatched: 4. CDR3 sequence (DNA): TGTGCCACCAGTGCCTGGACTAGCGGGGGGGCCAATGAGCAGTTCTTC. This codes for CATSAWTSGGANEQFF.

The V gene is TRBV2, the J gene TRBJ1-5, with a tentative D call TRBD1 (5 bases). Per the germline V gene, CDR1 is SNHLY and CDR2 is FYNNEI. CDR3 size: 14 residues. Trimming cost V 4 bases and J 4 bases, with 11 bases left between them. Written as DNA, the CDR3 is TGTGCCAGCAGTGGGGGGGTGAGGAATCAGCCCCAGCATTTT. Its protein is CASSGGVRNQPQHF.

At least ten counts were recorded for this clonotype. The V call is TRBV12-3 or TRBV12-4, the J call TRBJ2-7, with D unresolved. V shed 1 base and J shed 1 base, with 8 bases lying between them. The CDR3 length is 14 residues. CDR3 in DNA: TGTGCCAGCAGTTTAGGTTTCTTTTCCTACGAGCAGTACTTC. This sequence encodes CASSLGFFSYEQYF.